This T cell receptor (beta chain) was obtained from a study of T cell responses to AZD1222 COVID-19 vaccine. Overall study findings and caveats: Of the AZD1222 recipients, only five to seven were seropositive at baseline.

This table comes from immunoSEQ multiplex PCR, and its TCRdb copy is limited to in-frame clones, with some not included. The top ten clones hold approximately 3.4% of a sample with about 150,000 clones, approximately 92% of them seen once. Deletions cut 0 bases from V and 2 bases from J, with 9 bases between. CDR3 length: 15 amino acids. From germline, CDR1 is MNHEY and CDR2 SVGAGI. In the case of this clone: No antigen is known for it.

The sequence came from an adult who received the AZD1222 COVID-19 vaccine. The input for sequencing was peripheral blood, taken 28 days after the second AZD1222 dose. The chain combines TRBV6-5 with TRBJ2-3; D uncertain. CDR3 in amino acids: CASSYSMAYTDTQYF. In nucleotides, the CDR3 is TGTGCCAGCAGTTACTCGATGGCTTACACAGATACGCAGTATTTT.